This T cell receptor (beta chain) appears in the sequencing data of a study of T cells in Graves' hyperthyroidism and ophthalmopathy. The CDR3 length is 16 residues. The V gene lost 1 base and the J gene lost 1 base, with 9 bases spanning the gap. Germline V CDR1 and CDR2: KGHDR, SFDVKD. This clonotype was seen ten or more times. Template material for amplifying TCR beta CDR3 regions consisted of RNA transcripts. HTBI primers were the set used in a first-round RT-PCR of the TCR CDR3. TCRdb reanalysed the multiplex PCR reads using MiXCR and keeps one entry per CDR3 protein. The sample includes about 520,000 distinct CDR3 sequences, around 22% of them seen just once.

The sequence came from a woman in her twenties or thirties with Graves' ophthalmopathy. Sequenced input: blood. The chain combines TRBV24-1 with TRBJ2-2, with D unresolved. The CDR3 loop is CATSDFQTLNTGELFF. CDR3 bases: TGTGCCACCAGTGATTTTCAAACCTTGAACACCGGGGAGCTGTTTTTT.